The 3 T cell receptor beta chains below were found in one sample sequenced in a study of OX40 agonist ivuxolimab in advanced cancers. This table comes from immunoSEQ multiplex PCR, and its TCRdb copy is limited to in-frame clones, with some not included. This sample yields 40,000 to 45,000 clones, of which approximately 86% are seen a single time; 12% belongs to the top ten. The sample here was CD4+ or CD8+ T cells sorted from blood, taken in a trial of the OX40 agonist ivuxolimab. The receptor source for this set is an adult with an advanced solid tumor such as melanoma, head and neck, liver or kidney cancer.

This rearrangement joins TRBV21-1 to TRBJ1-5. TRBV21-1 is a pseudogene. The CDR3 runs 18 residues. CDR3 amino acids: CASSKVGRTVNSNQPQHF. The CDR3 nucleotides read TGTGCCAGCAGCAAAGTGGGGAGGACTGTAAATAGCAATCAGCCCCAGCATTTT.

The V call is TRBV19, the J call TRBJ2-7, with TRBD1 identical over 9 bases. The CDR3 contains 14 residues. Germline-derived CDR1 and CDR2 are LNHDA and SQIVND (reference sequence). With 7 bases clipped from V and 6 bases from J, the junction kept 10 bases outside the gene matches. The CDR3 DNA reads as TGTGCCAGTACCGGGACAGGGTTTAGTTCCGAGCAGTACTTC. Amino acid sequence: CASTGTGFSSEQYF.

Points on this clone: This specimen includes other DNA sequences encoding the same CDR3. The genes are TRBV9 and TRBJ2-3, with D hard to call. Germline CDR1 reads SGDLS; CDR2 reads YYNGEE. Trimming removed 0 bases at V and 4 bases at J, with 6 bases between. This CDR3 is 13 amino acids long. The CDR3 sequence is CASSVEVPDTQYF. In nucleotides, the CDR3 is TGTGCCAGCAGCGTAGAGGTCCCAGATACGCAGTATTTT.